One and the same sample provided the 22 T cell receptor beta chains below, sequenced in a study of blood T cells in healthy people across ages. Sample-barcoded 5' priming and a J-beta primer mix drove a second PCR of about 6 to 12 cycles. One entry per CDR3 protein, called by TCRdb with MiXCR from the 5' RACE reads. The sample has more than 1,400,000 distinct CDR3 sequences, 42% seen once. Specimen: blood. The receptors derive from a woman younger than 35 in good health.

This clonotype was counted many times. This chain links TRBV7-2 with TRBJ2-3; 7 bases agree with TRBD2. With 5 bases clipped from V and 6 bases from J, the junction kept 5 bases outside the gene matches. The CDR3 is made up of 13 amino acids. Germline V gene sequence: CDR1 SGHTA, CDR2 FQGNSA. CDR3 bases: TGTGCCAGCAGCCTCCGACTAGCTGATACGCAGTATTTT. This translates into CASSLRLADTQYF.

For this clonotype: At one end the junction does not follow the germline gene, possibly because of a read error. The V call is TRBV5-1, the J call TRBJ1-1; TRBD1 matches 10 bases. Germline CDR1 reads SGHRS; CDR2 reads YFSETQ. CDR3 length equals 15 residues. The CDR3: CAGSKGQGTNTEAFF. In nucleotides, the CDR3 is TGCGCCGGCAGCAAGGGACAGGGGACGAACACTGAAGCTTTCTTT. Full variable domain (missing parts from reference TRBV5-1 and TRBJ1-1): KAGVTQTPRYLIKTRGQQVTLSCSPISGHRSVSWYQQTPGQGLQFLFEYFSETQRNKGNFPGRFSGRQFSNSRSEMNVSTLELGDSALYLCAGSKGQGTNTEAFFGQGTRLTVV.

A note on this clonotype: This could be a read error, since a much larger clone is one nucleotide away. The gene calls are TRBV7-9 and TRBJ2-1; D is possibly TRBD1 (5 bases). The CDR3 is made up of 12 amino acids. The germline gives CDR1 SEHNR, CDR2 FQNEAQ (reference sequence). This CDR3 reads CAGSRQYNEQFF. The CDR3 DNA follows: TGTGCCGGCAGCCGACAGTACAATGAGCAGTTCTTC.

The rearrangement uses TRBV5-1 and TRBJ1-1, with D possibly TRBD1 on 6 matching bases. V was trimmed by 4 bases and J by 4 bases, leaving 17 bases between them. The CDR3 length is 15 residues. In germline, CDR1 is SGHRS, CDR2 YFSETQ. The CDR3 DNA sequence: TGCGCCAGCAGCCCGGGGGCTCCAGGGACCACTGAAGCTTTCTTT. As protein: CASSPGAPGTTEAFF.

The rearrangement uses TRBV5-1 and TRBJ1-1, with a weak D call TRBD1 (5 bases). The CDR3 totals 17 residues. Trimming stripped 5 bases from V and 1 base from J, with 21 bases between. The germline gives CDR1 SGHRS, CDR2 YFSETQ. The CDR3 DNA reads as TGCGCCAGCAGTCCTGGTGCGGCAGGGCGGGAGAACACTGAAGCTTTCTTT. It is translated as CASSPGAAGRENTEAFF.

The V call is TRBV3-1, the J call TRBJ1-2; D ambiguous. The V gene lost 4 bases and the J gene lost 4 bases, with 10 bases spanning the gap. Germline CDR1 is LGHDT and CDR2 is YNNKEL (reference sequence). The CDR3 runs to 13 residues. CDR3 bases: TGTGCCAGCAGCCGGGGTACCGTCTATGGCTACACCTTC. Amino acids: CASSRGTVYGYTF. Complete variable domain (other parts from reference TRBV3-1 and TRBJ1-2): DTAVSQTPKYLVTQMGNDKSIKCEQNLGHDTMYWYKQDSKKFLKIMFSYNNKELIINETVPNRFSPKSPDKAHLNLHINSLELGDSAVYFCASSRGTVYGYTFGSGTRLTVV.

The chain joins TRBV29-1 to TRBJ2-3, with TRBD2 identical over 8 bases. Trimming removed 1 base from V and 0 bases from J; junction bases left unmatched: 6. The CDR3 length is 16 residues. Germline assignment: CDR1 SQVTM and CDR2 ANQGSEA. The CDR3 is CSVEAEAGGSTDTQYF. CDR3 nucleotides: TGCAGCGTTGAAGCCGAGGCGGGGGGTAGCACAGATACGCAGTATTTT.

This clonotype was observed a handful of times. CDR3 sequence (DNA): TGTGCCAGCAGTGAAAAGTCGGTAGGAGATAACTATGGCTACACCTTC. It is translated as CASSEKSVGDNYGYTF. The chain employs TRBV6-1 and TRBJ1-2; D remains ambiguous. V was trimmed by 2 bases and J by 1 base, leaving 14 bases between them. The CDR3 runs to 16 residues. Germline CDR1 MNHNS, CDR2 SASEGT.

This chain connects TRBV25-1 to TRBJ1-6; the match to TRBD1 covers 8 bases. Unmatched junction bases numbered 10, after V lost 4 bases and J lost 11 bases. Germline CDR1 reads MGHDK; CDR2 reads SYGVNS. This CDR3 region has 15 residues. The CDR3 region has the DNA TGTGCCAGCAGTGGAGGACAGGGAGGGTATGCACCCCTCCACTTT. Protein: CASSGGQGGYAPLHF.

This clonotype has ten or more counts. The V and J genes are TRBV7-9 and TRBJ1-2; weak D call: TRBD1 (5 bases). Trimming stripped 1 base from V and 7 bases from J, with 7 bases between. CDR1 is SEHNR, CDR2 FQNEAQ, per germline (reference sequence). This CDR3 comprises 12 residues. The CDR3 loop is CASSLDRGGYTF. As DNA, the CDR3 is TGTGCCAGCAGCTTAGATAGGGGTGGCTACACCTTC.

This chain joins TRBV12-3 or TRBV12-4 and TRBJ2-3, with 8 bases aligning to TRBD2. With 6 bases clipped from V and 0 bases from J, the junction kept 8 bases outside the gene matches. The CDR3 spans 16 residues. Here the CDR3 reads CASSRPSGSSTDTQYF. The CDR3 DNA reads TGTGCCAGCAGCCGTCCTAGCGGGTCTAGCACAGATACGCAGTATTTT.

The genes are TRBV6-1 and TRBJ1-2; TRBD1 aligns across 9 bases. CDR3 length: 14 residues. Losses at the gene ends were 9 bases for V and 5 bases for J; bases not matched to a gene: 10. Germline V gene sequence: CDR1 MNHNS, CDR2 SASEGT. As DNA, the CDR3 is TGTGCCAGGAGGGGGACAGGGATGGGGTATGGCTACACCTTC. The encoded protein is CARRGTGMGYGYTF.

This chain links TRBV7-2 with TRBJ1-5; no reliable D call. Germline lookup yields CDR1 SGHTA and CDR2 FQGNSA. V gave up 1 base and J gave up 6 bases, with 7 bases separating them. There are 13 residues in the CDR3. Here the CDR3 DNA reads TGTGCCAGCAGCTTAGTAGGCAGTCAGCCCCAGCATTTT. Protein product: CASSLVGSQPQHF.

This chain links TRBV29-1 with TRBJ1-1, with TRBD1 identical over 11 bases. Germline V gene data show CDR1 as SQVTM and CDR2 as ANQGSEA. V shed 4 bases, J shed 4 bases, and the junction held 8 bases outside the gene matches. CDR3 length equals 15 residues. DNA of the CDR3: TGCAGCGTTGCCGGGACAGGGGGAGGTAGCACTGAAGCTTTCTTT. Amino acids: CSVAGTGGGSTEAFF.

The chain joins TRBV7-9 to TRBJ2-7; D is perhaps TRBD1 or TRBD2 (5 bases each). Trimming removed 5 bases from V and 7 bases from J, with 15 bases in between. The germline V gene encodes CDR1 SEHNR and CDR2 FQNEAQ (reference sequence). This CDR3 is built from 13 residues. CDR3 sequence reads: CASSHGTDNEQYF. Written as DNA, the CDR3 is TGTGCCAGCAGCCACGGGACGGACAATGAGCAGTACTTC.

V is TRBV12-3 or TRBV12-4 and J is TRBJ2-3; weak D call: TRBD1 (6 bases). The CDR3 is made up of 16 amino acids. V dropped 2 bases and J dropped 0 bases, with 12 bases sitting between them. The CDR3 region is CASSLQGPPSTDTQYF. CDR3 DNA: TGTGCCAGCAGTTTACAGGGGCCCCCTAGCACAGATACGCAGTATTTT.

This clonotype was seen a handful of times. The V call is TRBV7-9, the J call TRBJ2-1; a weak D match, TRBD2 (6 bases). Per germline, CDR1 SEHNR and CDR2 FQNEAQ (reference sequence). The CDR3 extends over 16 amino acids. V lost 1 base to trimming and J lost 6 bases, with 16 bases between them. CDR3 residues: CASSLVLAVRGNEQFF. Here the CDR3 DNA reads TGTGCCAGCAGCTTAGTATTAGCGGTACGAGGCAATGAGCAGTTCTTC.

This clonotype occurred many times. The gene calls are TRBV11-2 and TRBJ2-5; D is ambiguous. Trimming took 5 bases from V and 5 from J, leaving 6 bases between them. Germline V gene sequence: CDR1 SGHAT, CDR2 FQNNGV. This CDR3 contains 11 residues. CDR3 sequence reads: CASSEAETQYF. CDR3 bases: TGTGCCAGCAGCGAGGCGGAGACCCAGTACTTC.

The V call is TRBV30, the J call TRBJ1-2; a possible D gene is TRBD1 (5 bases). This CDR3 comprises 14 residues. Germline V CDR1 and CDR2: GTSNPN, SVGIG (reference sequence). V was pared by 3 bases and J by 1 base, with 12 bases between. CDR3 nucleotide sequence: TGTGCCTGGAGACCCAGGGTCCTTAACTATGGCTACACCTTC. Protein product: CAWRPRVLNYGYTF.

The genes are TRBV29-1 and TRBJ2-1, with D possibly TRBD1 on 5 matching bases. CDR1 and CDR2 from the germline V gene are SQVTM and ANQGSEA. Trimming cost V 4 bases and J 8 bases, with 15 bases left between them. This CDR3 has 13 residues. The CDR3 bases are TGCAGCGTTGGGTGGCAGGGAAACTATGAGCAGTTCTTC. Translated, it gives CSVGWQGNYEQFF.

The rearrangement links TRBV11-2 to TRBJ2-3, with D perhaps matching TRBD2 (6 bases). From germline, CDR1 is SGHAT and CDR2 FQNNGV. The CDR3 sequence is 13 residues long. Trimming stripped 5 bases from V and 9 bases from J, with 15 bases between. DNA for the CDR3: TGTGCCAGCAGCCCAAGTCCGGGGGTGACGCAGTATTTT. Its protein product is CASSPSPGVTQYF.

This clonotype was found a few times. The J gene is TRBJ2-6, the V gene TRBV9; D is uncertain. CDR1 is SGDLS, CDR2 YYNGEE, per germline. V dropped 0 bases and J dropped 2 bases, with 6 bases sitting between them. The CDR3 has 15 residues. CDR3 DNA: TGTGCCAGCAGCGTAGAAGCTACTGGGGCCAACGTCCTGACTTTC. Residues: CASSVEATGANVLTF.